This passage covers 2 T cell receptor beta chains from one sample sequenced in a study of blood T cell repertoires in COVID-19. Some clones are missing from TCRdb's copy, which holds only in-frame ones; the method was immunoSEQ multiplex PCR. The sample has about 190,000 clones; around 85% are singletons. Sample: peripheral blood. The receptors here all came from a woman between 50 and 59 years old with acute or convalescent COVID-19.

The rearrangement uses TRBV30 and TRBJ1-1; a weak D match, TRBD1 (6 bases). The CDR3 is 16 amino acids. Germline V gene lookup returns CDR1 GTSNPN and CDR2 SVGIG (reference sequence). V was cut by 4 bases and J by 5 bases, with 23 bases left in between. CDR3 sequence (DNA): TGTGCCTGGACCGTCCTCTCGTCCAGGGGAGGGACTGAAGCTTTCTTT. Residues: CAWTVLSSRGGTEAFF.

The V call is TRBV6-2 or TRBV6-3, the J call TRBJ1-2; maybe TRBD1 (6 bases). Germline V gene sequence: CDR1 MNHEY, CDR2 SVGEGT. This CDR3 spans 17 amino acids. Deletions cut 2 bases from V and 8 bases from J, with 24 bases between. The CDR3 is CASSYVAAGAGLVGYTF. CDR3 bases: TGTGCCAGCAGTTACGTGGCGGCGGGGGCCGGACTTGTGGGCTACACCTTC.